These T cell receptor beta chains were read from a single sample in a study of blood T cell repertoires in COVID-19. TCRdb's copy holds only in-frame clones and misses some; the assay was immunoSEQ multiplex PCR. The sample has fewer than 70,000 clones; 75% to 90% are singletons. Sequencing was done on a sample of peripheral blood. The receptors shown here come from a man aged 45-60 years with acute or convalescent COVID-19. Each CDR3 is given with its conserved first and last residue. A D gene is named only where the DNA matches it firmly. The size field is filled for only some rows; it gives once, few, many or a size class.

size	V	J	D	CDR3	DNA
NA	TRBV6-2/TRBV6-3	TRBJ1-1	NA	CASSYLGWGGTEAFF	TGTGCCAGCAGTTATCTGGGTTGGGGGGGCACTGAAGCTTTCTTT
few	TRBV28	TRBJ1-2	TRBD1	CASSFLGQGYYGYTF	TGTGCCAGCAGTTTTCTAGGACAGGGCTACTATGGCTACACCTTC
NA	TRBV6-1	TRBJ2-7	NA	CASSERSGSPYEQYF	TGTGCCAGCAGTGAAAGGTCGGGGTCCCCCTACGAGCAGTACTTC
NA	TRBV6-2/TRBV6-3	TRBJ2-7	NA	CASSPSGRPYEQYF	TGTGCCAGCAGTCCCTCAGGAAGACCCTACGAGCAGTACTTC
NA	TRBV19	TRBJ1-2	TRBD1	CASRQGLGVGGYTF	TGTGCCAGTCGACAGGGCTTGGGGGTAGGGGGCTACACCTTC
NA	TRBV6-5	TRBJ1-1	TRBD1	CASSIQGEVVTEAFF	TGTGCCAGCAGCATACAGGGGGAGGTGGTTACTGAAGCTTTCTTT
NA	TRBV5-1	TRBJ1-6	TRBD1	CASSLDGQGSNSPLHF	TGCGCCAGCAGCTTGGATGGACAGGGTAGTAATTCACCCCTCCACTTT
NA	TRBV6-2/TRBV6-3	TRBJ1-4	NA	CASSYSPGHSIEKLFF	TGTGCCAGCAGTTACTCCCCGGGACACTCAATTGAAAAACTGTTTTTT
few	TRBV21-1	TRBJ1-5	NA	CASSRGTGSGNQPQHF	TGTGCCAGCAGCAGAGGGACAGGGAGCGGCAATCAGCCCCAGCATTTT
NA	TRBV7-9	TRBJ1-1	NA	CASSPGGAISNTEAFF	TGTGCCAGCAGCCCCGGAGGAGCCATCTCGAACACTGAAGCTTTCTTT
NA	TRBV30	TRBJ2-1	TRBD2	CAWSVGLAFEQFF	TGTGCCTGGAGTGTAGGACTAGCTTTTGAGCAGTTCTTC
NA	TRBV11-2	TRBJ2-3	NA	CASSRLGAATDTQYF	TGTGCCAGCAGCCGCCTTGGGGCCGCCACAGATACGCAGTATTTT